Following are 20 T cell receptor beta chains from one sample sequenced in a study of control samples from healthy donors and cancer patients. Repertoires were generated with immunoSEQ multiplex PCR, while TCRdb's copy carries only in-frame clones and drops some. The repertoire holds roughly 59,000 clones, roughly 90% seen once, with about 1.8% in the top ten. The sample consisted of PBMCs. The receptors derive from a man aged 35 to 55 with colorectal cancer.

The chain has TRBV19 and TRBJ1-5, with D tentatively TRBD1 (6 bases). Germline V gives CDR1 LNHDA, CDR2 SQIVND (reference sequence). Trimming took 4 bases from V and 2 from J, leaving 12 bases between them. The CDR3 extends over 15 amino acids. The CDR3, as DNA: TGTGCCAGTAGTACCAGGGGCTTGGGCAATCAGCCCCAGCATTTT. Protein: CASSTRGLGNQPQHF.

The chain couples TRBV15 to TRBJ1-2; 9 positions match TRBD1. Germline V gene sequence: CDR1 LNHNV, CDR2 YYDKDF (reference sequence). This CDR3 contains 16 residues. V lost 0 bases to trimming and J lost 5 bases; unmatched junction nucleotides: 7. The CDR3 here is CATSRESRDRVYGYTF. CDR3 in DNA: TGTGCCACCAGCAGAGAATCACGGGACAGGGTTTATGGCTACACCTTC.

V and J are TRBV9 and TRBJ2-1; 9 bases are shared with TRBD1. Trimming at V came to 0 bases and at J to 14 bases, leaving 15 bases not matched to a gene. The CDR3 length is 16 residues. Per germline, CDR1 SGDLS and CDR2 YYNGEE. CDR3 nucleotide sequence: TGTGCCAGCAGCGTAGATCCGGGAAGAGGGGGACAGGGAGAGTTCTTC. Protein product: CASSVDPGRGGQGEFF.

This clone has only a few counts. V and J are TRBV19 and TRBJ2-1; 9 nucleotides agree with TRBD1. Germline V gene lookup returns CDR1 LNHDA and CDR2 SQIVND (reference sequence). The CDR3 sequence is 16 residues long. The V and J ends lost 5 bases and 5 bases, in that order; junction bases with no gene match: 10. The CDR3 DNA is TGTGCCAGTAGTTCCGGGACAGGGTTTTTTGACAATGAGCAGTTCTTC. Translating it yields CASSSGTGFFDNEQFF.

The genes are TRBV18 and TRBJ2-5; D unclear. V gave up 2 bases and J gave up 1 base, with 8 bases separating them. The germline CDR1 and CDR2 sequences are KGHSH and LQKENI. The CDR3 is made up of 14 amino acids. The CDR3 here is CASSPSGRQETQYF. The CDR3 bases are TGTGCCAGCTCACCATCCGGACGCCAAGAGACCCAGTACTTC.

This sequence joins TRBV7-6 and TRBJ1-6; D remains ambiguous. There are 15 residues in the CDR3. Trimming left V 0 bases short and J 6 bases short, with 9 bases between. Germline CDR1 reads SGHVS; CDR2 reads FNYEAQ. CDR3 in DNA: TGTGCCAGCAGCTTAGCGCATGCTGTTAATTCACCCCTCCACTTT. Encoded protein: CASSLAHAVNSPLHF. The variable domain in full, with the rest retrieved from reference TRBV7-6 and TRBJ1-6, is GAGVSQSPRYKVTKRGQDVALRCDPISGHVSLYWYRQALGQGPEFLTYFNYEAQQDKSGLPNDRFSAERPEGSISTLTIQRTEQRDSAMYRCASSLAHAVNSPLHFGNGTRLTVT.

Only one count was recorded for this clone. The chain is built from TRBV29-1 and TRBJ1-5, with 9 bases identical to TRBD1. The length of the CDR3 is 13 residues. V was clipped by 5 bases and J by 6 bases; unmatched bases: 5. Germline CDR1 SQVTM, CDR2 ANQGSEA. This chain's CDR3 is CSVRDREGQPQHF. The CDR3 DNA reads TGCAGCGTTCGGGACAGGGAGGGTCAGCCCCAGCATTTT.

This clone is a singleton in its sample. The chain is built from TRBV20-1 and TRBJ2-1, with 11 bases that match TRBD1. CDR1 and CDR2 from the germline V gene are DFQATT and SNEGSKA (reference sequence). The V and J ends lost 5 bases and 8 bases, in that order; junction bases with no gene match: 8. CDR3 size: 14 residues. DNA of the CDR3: TGCAGTGCTGGTGGACAGGGGGCTTTGTATGAGCAGTTCTTC. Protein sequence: CSAGGQGALYEQFF.

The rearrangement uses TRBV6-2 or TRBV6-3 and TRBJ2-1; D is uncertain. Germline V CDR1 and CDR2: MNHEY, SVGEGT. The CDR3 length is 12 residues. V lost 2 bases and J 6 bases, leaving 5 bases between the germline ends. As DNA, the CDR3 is TGTGCCAGCAGTTACGTGCGCAATGAGCAGTTCTTC. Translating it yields CASSYVRNEQFF.

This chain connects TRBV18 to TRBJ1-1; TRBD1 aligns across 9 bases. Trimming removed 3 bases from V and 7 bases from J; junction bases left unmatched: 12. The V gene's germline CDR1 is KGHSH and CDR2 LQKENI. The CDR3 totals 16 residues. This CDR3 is CASSPQMTGGSGEAFF. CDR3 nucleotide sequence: TGTGCCAGCTCACCGCAAATGACAGGGGGTAGTGGTGAAGCTTTCTTT.

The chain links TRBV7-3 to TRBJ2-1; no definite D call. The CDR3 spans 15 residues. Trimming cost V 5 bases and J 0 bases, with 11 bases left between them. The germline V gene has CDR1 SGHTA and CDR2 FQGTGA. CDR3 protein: CASSAGVTSYNEQFF. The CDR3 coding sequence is TGTGCCAGCAGCGCAGGAGTAACCTCCTACAATGAGCAGTTCTTC.

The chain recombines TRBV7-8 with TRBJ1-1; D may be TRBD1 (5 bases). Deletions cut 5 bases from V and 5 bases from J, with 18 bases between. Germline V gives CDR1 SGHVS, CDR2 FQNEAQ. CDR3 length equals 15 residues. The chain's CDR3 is CASSRELGGGTEAFF. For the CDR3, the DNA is TGTGCCAGCAGCCGGGAACTGGGGGGTGGGACTGAAGCTTTCTTT.

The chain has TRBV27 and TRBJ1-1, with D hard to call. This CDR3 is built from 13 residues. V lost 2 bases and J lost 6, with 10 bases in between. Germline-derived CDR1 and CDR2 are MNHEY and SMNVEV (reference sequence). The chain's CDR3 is CASSLQVWAEAFF. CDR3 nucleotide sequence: TGTGCCAGCAGTTTACAGGTATGGGCTGAAGCTTTCTTT.

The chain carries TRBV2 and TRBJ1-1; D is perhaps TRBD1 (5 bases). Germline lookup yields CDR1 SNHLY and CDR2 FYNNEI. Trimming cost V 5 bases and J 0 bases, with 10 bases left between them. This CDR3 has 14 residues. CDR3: CASSSGPMNTEAFF. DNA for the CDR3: TGTGCCAGCAGTTCAGGGCCCATGAACACTGAAGCTTTCTTT.

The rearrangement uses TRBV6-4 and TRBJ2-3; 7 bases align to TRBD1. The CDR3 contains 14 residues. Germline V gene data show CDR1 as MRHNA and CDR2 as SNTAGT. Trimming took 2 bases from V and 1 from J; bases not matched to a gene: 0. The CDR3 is CASSDTGGTDTQYF. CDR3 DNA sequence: TGTGCCAGCAGTGACACAGGGGGCACAGATACGCAGTATTTT.

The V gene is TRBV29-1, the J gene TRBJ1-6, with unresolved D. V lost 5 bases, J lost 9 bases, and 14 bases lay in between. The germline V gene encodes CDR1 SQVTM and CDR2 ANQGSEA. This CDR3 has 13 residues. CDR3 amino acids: CSVTNSMGSPLHF. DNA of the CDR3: TGCAGCGTTACGAACAGTATGGGTTCACCCCTCCACTTT.

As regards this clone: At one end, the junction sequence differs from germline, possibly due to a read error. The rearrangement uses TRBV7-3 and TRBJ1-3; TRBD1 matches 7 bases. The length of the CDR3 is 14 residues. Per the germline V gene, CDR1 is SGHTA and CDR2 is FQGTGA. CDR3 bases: TGTGCCAGCGGCTTGACAGGGTACGGAAACACCATATATTTT. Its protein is CASGLTGYGNTIYF. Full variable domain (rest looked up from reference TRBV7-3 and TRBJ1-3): GAGVSQTPSNKVTEKGKYVELRCDPISGHTALYWYRQSLGQGPEFLIYFQGTGAADDSGLPNDRFFAVRPEGSVSTLKIQRTERGDSAVYLCASGLTGYGNTIYFGEGSWLTVV.

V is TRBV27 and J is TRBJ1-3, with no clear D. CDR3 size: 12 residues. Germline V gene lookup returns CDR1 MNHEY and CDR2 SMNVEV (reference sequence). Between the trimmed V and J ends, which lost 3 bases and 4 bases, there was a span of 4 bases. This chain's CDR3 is CASSLRGNTIYF. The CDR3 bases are TGTGCCAGCAGTTTGAGGGGAAACACCATATATTTT.

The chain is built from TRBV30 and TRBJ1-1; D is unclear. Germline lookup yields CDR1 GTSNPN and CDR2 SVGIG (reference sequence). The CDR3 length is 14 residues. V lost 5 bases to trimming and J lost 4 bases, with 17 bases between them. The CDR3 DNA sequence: TGTGCCTGGGGCCCCGGAGCCTTAGGCACTGAAGCTTTCTTT. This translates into CAWGPGALGTEAFF.

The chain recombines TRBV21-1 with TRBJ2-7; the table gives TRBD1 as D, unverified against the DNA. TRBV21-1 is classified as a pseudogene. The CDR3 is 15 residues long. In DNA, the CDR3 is TGTGCCAGCATCGCCGGACAAGGCTCCCTTTACGAGCAGTACTTC. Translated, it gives CASIAGQGSLYEQYF.